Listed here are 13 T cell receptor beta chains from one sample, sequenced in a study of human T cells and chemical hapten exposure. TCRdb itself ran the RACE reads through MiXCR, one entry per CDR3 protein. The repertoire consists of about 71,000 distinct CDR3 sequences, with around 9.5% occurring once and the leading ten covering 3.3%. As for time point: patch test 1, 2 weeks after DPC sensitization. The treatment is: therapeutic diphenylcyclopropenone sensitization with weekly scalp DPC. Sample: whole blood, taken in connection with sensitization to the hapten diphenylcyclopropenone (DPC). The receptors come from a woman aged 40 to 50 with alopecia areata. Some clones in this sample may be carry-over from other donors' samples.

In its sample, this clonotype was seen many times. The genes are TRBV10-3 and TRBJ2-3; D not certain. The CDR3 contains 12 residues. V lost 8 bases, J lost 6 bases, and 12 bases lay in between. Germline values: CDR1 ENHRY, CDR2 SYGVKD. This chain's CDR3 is CAILTKEDTQYF. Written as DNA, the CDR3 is TGTGCCATCCTAACGAAGGAGGATACGCAGTATTTT.

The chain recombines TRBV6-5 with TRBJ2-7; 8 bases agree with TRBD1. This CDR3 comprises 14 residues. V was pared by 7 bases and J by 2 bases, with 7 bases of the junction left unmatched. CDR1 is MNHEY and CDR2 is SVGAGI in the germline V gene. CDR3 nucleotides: TGTGCCAGCAATGGACAGGGTCCAACCTACGAGCAGTACTTC. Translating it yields CASNGQGPTYEQYF.

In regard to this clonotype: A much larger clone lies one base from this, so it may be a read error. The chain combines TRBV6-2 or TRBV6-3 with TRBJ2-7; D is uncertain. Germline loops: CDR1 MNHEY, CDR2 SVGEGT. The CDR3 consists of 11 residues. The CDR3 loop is CASSYSFEQYF. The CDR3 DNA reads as TGTGCCAGCAGTTACTCCTTCGAGCAGTACTTC.

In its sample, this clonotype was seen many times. Here the CDR3 reads CASSWLREEQYF. The DNA for the CDR3 is TGTGCCAGCAGTTGGTTAAGGGAGGAGCAGTACTTC. V is TRBV2 and J is TRBJ2-7; D is possibly TRBD2 (5 bases). V lost 5 bases and J lost 7, with 12 bases in between. The CDR3 spans 12 residues. Per germline, CDR1 SNHLY and CDR2 FYNNEI.

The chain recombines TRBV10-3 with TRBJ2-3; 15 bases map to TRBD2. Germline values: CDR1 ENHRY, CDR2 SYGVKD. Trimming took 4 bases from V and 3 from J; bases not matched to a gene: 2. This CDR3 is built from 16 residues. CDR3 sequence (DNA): TGTGCCATCAGTGGGACTAGCGGGGGGGCGACAGATACGCAGTATTTT. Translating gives CAISGTSGGATDTQYF.

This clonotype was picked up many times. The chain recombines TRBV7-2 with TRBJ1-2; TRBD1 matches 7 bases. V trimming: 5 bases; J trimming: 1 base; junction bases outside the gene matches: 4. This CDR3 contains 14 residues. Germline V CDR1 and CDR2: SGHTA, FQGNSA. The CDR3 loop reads CASSTDRNNYGYTF. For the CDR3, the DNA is TGTGCCAGCAGCACGGACAGGAATAACTATGGCTACACCTTC.

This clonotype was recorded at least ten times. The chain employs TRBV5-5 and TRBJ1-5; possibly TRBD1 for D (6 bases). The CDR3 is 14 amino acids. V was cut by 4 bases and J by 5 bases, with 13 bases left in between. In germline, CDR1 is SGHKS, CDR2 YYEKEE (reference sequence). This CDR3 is CASSKTGTDQPQHF. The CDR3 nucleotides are TGTGCCAGCAGCAAAACAGGGACCGATCAGCCCCAGCATTTT.

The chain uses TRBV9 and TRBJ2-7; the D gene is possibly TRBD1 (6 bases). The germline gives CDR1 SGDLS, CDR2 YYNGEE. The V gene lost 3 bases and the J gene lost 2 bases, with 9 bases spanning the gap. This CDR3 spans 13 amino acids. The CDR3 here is CASSGDKTYEQYF. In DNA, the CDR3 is TGTGCCAGCAGCGGGGACAAAACCTACGAGCAGTACTTC.

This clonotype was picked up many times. The CDR3 here is CASSYWDRLNTGELFF. DNA of the CDR3: TGTGCCAGCAGTTACTGGGACAGGTTGAACACCGGGGAGCTGTTTTTT. This sequence joins TRBV6-5 and TRBJ2-2, with 8 bases that match TRBD1. The germline V gene has CDR1 MNHEY and CDR2 SVGAGI. This CDR3 is 16 amino acids long. V lost 1 base to trimming and J lost 1 base; unmatched junction nucleotides: 2.

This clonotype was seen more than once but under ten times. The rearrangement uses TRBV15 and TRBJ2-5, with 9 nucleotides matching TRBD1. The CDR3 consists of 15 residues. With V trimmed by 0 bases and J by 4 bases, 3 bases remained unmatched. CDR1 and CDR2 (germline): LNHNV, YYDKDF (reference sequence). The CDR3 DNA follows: TGTGCCACCAGCAGAGACGCGGGACAGGGAGAGACCCAGTACTTC. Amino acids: CATSRDAGQGETQYF.

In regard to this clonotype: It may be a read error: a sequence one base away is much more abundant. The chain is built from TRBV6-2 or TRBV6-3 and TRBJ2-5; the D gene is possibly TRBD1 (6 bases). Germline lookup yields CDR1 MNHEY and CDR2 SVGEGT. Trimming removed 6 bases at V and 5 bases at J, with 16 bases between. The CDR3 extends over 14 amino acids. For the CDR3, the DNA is TGTGCCAGCAGGACGGCAGGGGCAGGCGAGACCCAGTACTTC. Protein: CASRTAGAGETQYF.

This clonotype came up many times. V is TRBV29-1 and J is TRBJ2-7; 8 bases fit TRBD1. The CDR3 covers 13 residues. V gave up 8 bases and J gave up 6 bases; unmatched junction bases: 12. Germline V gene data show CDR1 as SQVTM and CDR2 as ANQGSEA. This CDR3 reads CSIHGQGAGEQYF. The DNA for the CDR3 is TGCAGCATCCATGGACAGGGAGCTGGCGAGCAGTACTTC.

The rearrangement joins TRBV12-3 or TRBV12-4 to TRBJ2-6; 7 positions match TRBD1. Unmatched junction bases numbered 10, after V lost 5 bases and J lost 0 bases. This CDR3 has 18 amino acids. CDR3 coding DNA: TGTGCCAGCAGTACGACAGGGTACTACAACTCTGGGGCCAACGTCCTGACTTTC. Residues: CASSTTGYYNSGANVLTF.